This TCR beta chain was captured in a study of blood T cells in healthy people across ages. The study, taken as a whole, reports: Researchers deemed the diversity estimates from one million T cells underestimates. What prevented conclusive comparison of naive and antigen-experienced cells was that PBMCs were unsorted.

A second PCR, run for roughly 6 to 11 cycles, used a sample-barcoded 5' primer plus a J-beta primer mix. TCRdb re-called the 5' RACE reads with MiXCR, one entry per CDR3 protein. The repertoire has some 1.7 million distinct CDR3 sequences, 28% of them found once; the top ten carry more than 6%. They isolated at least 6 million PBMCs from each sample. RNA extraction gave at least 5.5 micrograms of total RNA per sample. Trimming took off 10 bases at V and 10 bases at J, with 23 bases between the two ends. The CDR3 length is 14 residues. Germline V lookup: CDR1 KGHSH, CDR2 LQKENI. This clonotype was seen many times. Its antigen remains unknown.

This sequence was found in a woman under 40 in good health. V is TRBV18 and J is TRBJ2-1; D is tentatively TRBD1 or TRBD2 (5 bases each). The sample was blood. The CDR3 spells CATAGTPARKEQFF. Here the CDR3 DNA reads TGTGCCACCGCCGGGACCCCGGCTCGCAAGGAGCAGTTCTTC.